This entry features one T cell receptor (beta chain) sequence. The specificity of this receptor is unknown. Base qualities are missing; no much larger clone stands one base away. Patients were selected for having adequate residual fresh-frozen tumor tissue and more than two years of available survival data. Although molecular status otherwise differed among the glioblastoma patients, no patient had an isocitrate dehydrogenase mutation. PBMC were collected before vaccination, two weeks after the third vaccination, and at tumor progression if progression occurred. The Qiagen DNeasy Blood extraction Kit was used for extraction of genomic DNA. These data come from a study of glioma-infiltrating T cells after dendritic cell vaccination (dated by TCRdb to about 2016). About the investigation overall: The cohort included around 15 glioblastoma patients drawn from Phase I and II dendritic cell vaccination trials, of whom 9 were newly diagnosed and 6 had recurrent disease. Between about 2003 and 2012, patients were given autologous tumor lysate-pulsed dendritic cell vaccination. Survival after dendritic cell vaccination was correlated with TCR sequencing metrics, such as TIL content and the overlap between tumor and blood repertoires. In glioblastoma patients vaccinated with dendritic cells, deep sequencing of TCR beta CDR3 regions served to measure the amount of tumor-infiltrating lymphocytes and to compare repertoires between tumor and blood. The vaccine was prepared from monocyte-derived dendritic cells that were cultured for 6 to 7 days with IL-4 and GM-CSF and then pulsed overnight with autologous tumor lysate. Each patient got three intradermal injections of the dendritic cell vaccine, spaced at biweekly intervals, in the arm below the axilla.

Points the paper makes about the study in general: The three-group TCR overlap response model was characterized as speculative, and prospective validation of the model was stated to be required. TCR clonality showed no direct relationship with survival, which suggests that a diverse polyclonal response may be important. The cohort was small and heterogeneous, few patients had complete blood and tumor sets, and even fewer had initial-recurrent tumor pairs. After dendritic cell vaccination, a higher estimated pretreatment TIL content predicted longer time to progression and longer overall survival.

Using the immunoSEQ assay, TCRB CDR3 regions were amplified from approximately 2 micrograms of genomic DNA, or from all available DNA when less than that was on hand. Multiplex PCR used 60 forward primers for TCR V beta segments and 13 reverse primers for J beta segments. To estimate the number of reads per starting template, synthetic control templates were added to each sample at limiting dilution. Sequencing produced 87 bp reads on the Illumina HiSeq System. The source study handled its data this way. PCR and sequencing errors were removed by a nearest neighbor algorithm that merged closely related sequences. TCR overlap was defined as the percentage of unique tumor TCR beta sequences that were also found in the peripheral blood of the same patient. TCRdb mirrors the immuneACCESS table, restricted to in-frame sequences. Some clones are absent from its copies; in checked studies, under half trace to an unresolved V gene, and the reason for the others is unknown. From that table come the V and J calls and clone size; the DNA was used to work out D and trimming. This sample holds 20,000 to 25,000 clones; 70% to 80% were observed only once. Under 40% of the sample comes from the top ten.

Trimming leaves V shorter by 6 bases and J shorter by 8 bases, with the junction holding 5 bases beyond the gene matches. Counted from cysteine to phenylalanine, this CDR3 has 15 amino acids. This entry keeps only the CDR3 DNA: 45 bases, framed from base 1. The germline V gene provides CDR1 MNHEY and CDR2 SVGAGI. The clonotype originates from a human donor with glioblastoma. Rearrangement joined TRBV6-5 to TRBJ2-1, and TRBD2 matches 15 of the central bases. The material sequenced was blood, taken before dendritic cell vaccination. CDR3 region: CASSGLAGGHHEQFF. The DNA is TGTGCCAGCAGCGGACTAGCGGGAGGGCATCATGAGCAGTTCTTC.